These T cell receptor beta chains were read from a single sample in a study of identical twins. TCRdb re-called the 5' RACE reads with MiXCR, one entry per CDR3 protein. Seen here are 520,000 or so distinct CDR3 sequences, 20% to 25% observed once, and the top ten hold around 0.91%. The same specimen was also included in a second study, on T cells expressing NK-cell markers.

Sequencing was carried out using CD4+ T cells sorted from blood. These receptors originate from a young woman in good health. The CDR3 runs from the conserved cysteine through the conserved F or W. The D gene is left open where the match is weak. Some rows have no size entry. The others give once, few or many, or a class for an expanded clone.

-	TRBJ2-1	TRBV7-3	15	TRBD2	TGTGCCAGCAGCCCCGAGGTAGCGGGGGGGCTTGAGCAGTTCTTC	CASSPEVAGGLEQFF
-	TRBJ2-7	TRBV20-1	14	-	TGCAGTGCTAGGATTCGGGGAGGCGCCTACGAGCAGTACTTC	CSARIRGGAYEQYF
-	TRBJ2-1	TRBV20-1	17	TRBD2	TGCAGTGCTAGAGCGGTATGGGGGGGGAGCACCTACAATGAGCAGTTCTTC	CSARAVWGGSTYNEQFF
many	TRBJ2-7	TRBV12-3/TRBV12-4	15	TRBD1	TGTGCCAGCAGTTTAAGGCAGGGGGAGTCCTACGAGCAGTACTTC	CASSLRQGESYEQYF
few	TRBJ2-1	TRBV20-1	13	-	TGCAGTGCGGGGAGTCAGAACTACAATGAGCAGTTCTTC	CSAGSQNYNEQFF
many	TRBJ2-7	TRBV5-5	14	-	TGTGCCAGCAGCTTTACAGGGATTCCCTACGAGCAGTACTTC	CASSFTGIPYEQYF
few	TRBJ2-7	TRBV12-3/TRBV12-4	14	-	TGTGCCAGCAGTCCCCACAGGGCTGCCTACGAGCAGTACTTC	CASSPHRAAYEQYF
-	TRBJ2-1	TRBV20-1	14	-	TGCAGTGCTAGTGGGGGCTCGCCCTACAATGAGCAGTTCTTC	CSASGGSPYNEQFF
-	TRBJ2-7	TRBV5-4	17	-	TGTGCCAGCAGCTTGGATCTCGCAGCTCAGGAACCCTACGAGCAGTACTTC	CASSLDLAAQEPYEQYF
few	TRBJ1-2	TRBV7-9	13	-	TGTGCCAGCAGCCCGGAGAGGTCCTATGGCTACACCTTC	CASSPERSYGYTF
-	TRBJ2-7	TRBV29-1	16	TRBD2	TGCAGCGTTGTAATTTCGGGGGGGGACTTTCTCTACGAGCAGTACTTC	CSVVISGGDFLYEQYF
-	TRBJ2-4	TRBV20-1	12	TRBD1	TGCAGTGCCCTGGACAGGGGAGACATTCAGTACTTC	CSALDRGDIQYF
few	TRBJ2-7	TRBV20-1	14	-	TGCAGTGCCATGGGTAGCTTGGGGGGCTACGAGCAGTACTTC	CSAMGSLGGYEQYF
few	TRBJ2-3	TRBV5-1	14	-	TGCGCCAGCAGCTCGGTCGGGACTACAGATACGCAGTATTTT	CASSSVGTTDTQYF
few	TRBJ2-1	TRBV9	16	-	TGTGCCAGCAGCGCGGACCGGAGGGCGACCTACAATGAGCAGTTCTTC	CASSADRRATYNEQFF
-	TRBJ1-6	TRBV23-1	12	-	TGCGCCAGCAGTCAAAGCCAGAACCCCCTCCACTTT	CASSQSQNPLHF
-	TRBJ2-5	TRBV20-1	13	-	TGCAGTGCTAGACCCCGCGGCCGAGAGACCCAGTACTTC	CSARPRGRETQYF
many	TRBJ2-7	TRBV12-3/TRBV12-4	15	TRBD2	TGTGCCAGCAGTCCGACTAGCGGGAGTCCCCACGAGCAGTACTTC	CASSPTSGSPHEQYF
few	TRBJ2-1	TRBV9	13	-	TGTGCCAGCAGCAGGGCAGGGTACAATGAGCAGTTCTTC	CASSRAGYNEQFF
few	TRBJ1-2	TRBV18	14	-	TGTGCCAGCTCACCGGACACCCGCACGGGTGGCTACACCTTC	CASSPDTRTGGYTF
many	TRBJ2-3	TRBV7-2	14	-	TGTGCCAGCGAAGCGGCGGGCCGGATAGATACGCAGTATTTT	CASEAAGRIDTQYF
few	TRBJ2-1	TRBV5-1	15	TRBD2	TGCGCCAGCAGGAGCGGGGGGGCTCAATACAATGAGCAGTTCTTC	CASRSGGAQYNEQFF
once	TRBJ1-1	TRBV7-9	14	-	TGTGCCAGCAGCGCACGGGTCACGAACACTGAAGCTTTCTTT	CASSARVTNTEAFF
-	TRBJ2-1	TRBV12-3/TRBV12-4	16	TRBD1	TGTGCCAGCAGTAGATGGGACAGCCTCTCCTACAATGAGCAGTTCTTC	CASSRWDSLSYNEQFF
few	TRBJ2-1	TRBV10-3	14	TRBD2	TGTGCCATCAGCCCGGGACTAGCGTCCAATGAGCAGTTCTTC	CAISPGLASNEQFF
many	TRBJ2-2	TRBV7-6	14	TRBD1	TGTGCCAGCAGCCGGACAGGGTGGGACGGGGAGCTGTTTTTT	CASSRTGWDGELFF